This is a list of T cell receptor beta chains from one sample in a study of technical replicates of blood from several donors. The table came from immunoSEQ multiplex PCR; TCRdb's copy has only in-frame clones and leaves some out. The sample holds some 60,000 clones, 90% to 95% seen once. Input material: PBMCs. The receptors stem from a human donor in good health. Some clones in this sample may be carry-over from other donors' samples. The CDR3 runs from the conserved cysteine through the conserved F or W. Each record gives: J gene, V gene, D gene, clone size, CDR3 protein, CDR3 DNA. A D gene is named only where the DNA matches it firmly. A row's size may be missing; if present it is once, few, many or a size class.

TRBJ2-7,TRBV5-1,-,-,CASSLGPVAGEQYF,TGCGCCAGCAGCTTGGGACCCGTCGCAGGCGAGCAGTACTTC
TRBJ2-6,TRBV4-1,-,once,CASSQDWQGVGANVLTF,TGCGCCAGCAGCCAAGATTGGCAAGGGGTAGGGGCCAACGTCCTGACTTTC
TRBJ2-3,TRBV6-5,-,-,CASSPPTTDTQYF,TGTGCCAGCAGTCCCCCGACAACAGATACGCAGTATTTT
TRBJ2-7,TRBV5-8,TRBD2,-,CASSSGLAASYEQYF,TGTGCCAGCAGCTCAGGACTAGCGGCTTCCTACGAGCAGTACTTC
TRBJ1-6,TRBV11-2,-,-,CASSLGGGGNSPLHF,TGTGCCAGCAGCTTAGGGGGAGGGGGGAATTCACCCCTCCACTTT
TRBJ2-7,TRBV19,-,few,CASSIKTGNSGTYEQYF,TGTGCCAGTAGTATAAAAACAGGAAATAGCGGTACCTACGAGCAGTACTTC
TRBJ2-6,TRBV18,TRBD1,-,CASSPRDRGRGANVLTF,TGTGCCAGCTCACCACGAGACAGGGGGCGAGGGGCCAACGTCCTGACTTTC
TRBJ2-3,TRBV27,-,-,CASSSDSSTDTQYF,TGTGCCAGCAGTTCGGACAGTAGCACAGATACGCAGTATTTT
TRBJ2-7,TRBV27,-,-,CASSLGQSYEQYF,TGTGCCAGCAGTTTAGGACAATCCTACGAGCAGTACTTC
TRBJ2-7,TRBV2,-,-,CASSESGNSYEQYF,TGTGCCAGCAGTGAATCGGGGAACTCCTACGAGCAGTACTTC
TRBJ2-7,TRBV2,-,-,CASRRGRGNDEQYF,TGTGCCAGCAGACGAGGCAGGGGAAATGACGAGCAGTACTTC
TRBJ2-1,TRBV11-2,-,-,CASSPDGVANEQFF,TGTGCCAGCAGCCCAGACGGAGTAGCGAATGAGCAGTTCTTC
TRBJ1-1,TRBV4-3,-,-,CASSQGIGVSPMNTEAFF,TGCGCCAGCAGCCAAGGGATAGGGGTTTCGCCTATGAACACTGAAGCTTTCTTT
TRBJ2-3,TRBV12-5,-,once,CASGLINTDTQYF,TGTGCTAGTGGTTTGATCAACACAGATACGCAGTATTTT
TRBJ1-2,TRBV7-9,TRBD1,few,CASSSGQGPYGYTF,TGTGCCAGCAGCTCAGGACAGGGGCCCTATGGCTACACCTTC
TRBJ2-4,TRBV19,-,-,CASSITGLAKNIQYF,TGTGCCAGTAGTATAACTGGGCTAGCCAAAAACATTCAGTACTTC
TRBJ2-5,TRBV19,-,-,CASSREGRGQETQYF,TGTGCCAGCAGCCGTGAAGGTCGGGGGCAAGAGACCCAGTACTTC
TRBJ2-7,TRBV7-2,-,-,CASSSRRQTYEQYF,TGTGCCAGCAGCTCTCGCCGACAGACCTACGAGCAGTACTTC
TRBJ1-6,TRBV2,-,-,CASTGTRNSPLHF,TGTGCCAGCACCGGGACACGCAATTCACCCCTCCACTTT
TRBJ2-2,TRBV11-2,-,-,CASSLGPVLNTGELFF,TGTGCCAGCAGCTTAGGTCCAGTCCTTAACACCGGGGAGCTGTTTTTT
TRBJ1-1,TRBV14,-,once,CASSQSPNTEAFF,TGTGCCAGCAGCCAAAGCCCGAACACTGAAGCTTTCTTT
TRBJ2-7,TRBV29-1,TRBD2,few,CSVFSGRSNEQYF,TGCAGCGTTTTTAGCGGGAGGAGTAACGAGCAGTACTTC
TRBJ1-5,TRBV7-6,-,many,CASSLPGQPQHF,TGTGCCAGCAGCTTACCTGGCCAGCCCCAGCATTTT
TRBJ2-7,TRBV7-9,TRBD1,-,CASSPGDRANEQYF,TGTGCCAGCAGCCCAGGGGACAGGGCTAACGAGCAGTACTTC
TRBJ2-5,TRBV7-9,-,-,CASSMWTIAETQYF,TGTGCCAGCAGCATGTGGACAATAGCAGAGACCCAGTACTTC
TRBJ2-7,TRBV7-2,TRBD1,-,CASSLGQGGYEQYF,TGTGCCAGCAGCTTGGGACAGGGGGGCTACGAGCAGTACTTC
TRBJ2-7,TRBV19,TRBD2,-,CATAYPSGKSYEQYF,TGTGCCACCGCATATCCTAGCGGGAAGAGCTACGAGCAGTACTTC
TRBJ2-5,TRBV6-5,-,-,CASKTGVQETQYF,TGTGCCAGCAAGACAGGAGTCCAAGAGACCCAGTACTTC
TRBJ1-6,TRBV6-5,-,-,CASSYRVGNSPLHF,TGTGCCAGCAGTTACCGGGTTGGGAATTCACCCCTCCACTTT
TRBJ1-6,TRBV25-1,-,-,CASSGTVSSYNSPLHF,TGTGCCAGCAGTGGGACAGTGAGCTCCTATAATTCACCCCTCCACTTT
TRBJ2-1,TRBV7-8,TRBD2,-,CASSLVEGRVNEQFF,TGTGCCAGCAGCTTAGTCGAAGGGAGGGTCAATGAGCAGTTCTTC
TRBJ1-2,TRBV6-5,-,-,CASSYSGRGNYGYTF,TGTGCCAGCAGTTACTCTGGCAGGGGTAACTATGGCTACACCTTC